This record looks at one T cell receptor beta chain sequence and its context. Its antigen is still unknown. The data were obtained in a study of persistence of HIV-infected CD4 T cells. Points from the study as a whole: CMV- and Gag-responding cells had lower TCRbeta richness than CD3/CD28-responding cells.

The immunoSEQ assay was version 4, run in survey mode. The table came from immunoSEQ multiplex PCR; TCRdb's copy has only in-frame clones and leaves some out. Of just under 20,000 clones in the sample, 78% were seen once. CDR1 and CDR2 (germline): MNHEY, SVGAGI. The trim removed 2 bases at V and 10 bases at J, leaving 6 bases unmatched. The CDR3 consists of 15 residues. Cells were stimulated with CMV-infected fibroblast lysates at about 10 ug/mL. Sorting selected CD4+ T cells upregulating both CD40 ligand and CD69. This TCR was sampled from an adult man with HIV who was CMV-seropositive. The J gene is TRBJ2-1, the V gene TRBV6-5; 12 bases align to TRBD1. The sequenced sample was CD4+ T cells sorted from PBMCs after roughly 18-hour stimulation, obtained from a patient who received antiretroviral therapy. Written as DNA, the CDR3 is TGTGCCAGCAGTTACCCCGGGACAGGGGGCGAGGAGCAGTTCTTC. It codes for CASSYPGTGGEEQFF.